Shown below are 18 T cell receptor beta chains from a single sample sequenced in a study of T-cell reconstitution after alpha-beta-depleted transplantation in children. Unique molecular identifiers were used in preparing the TCRbeta library. TCRdb reanalysed the PCR reads using MiXCR and keeps one entry per CDR3 protein. Among around 240,000 distinct CDR3 sequences listed, roughly a tenth were seen once. Here the sequenced sample was PBMCs from the stem cell graft donor, taken from the stem cell graft. These TCRs come from a human donor who donated a stem cell graft to a child with SCID.

This clonotype was observed at least ten times. The chain joins TRBV5-1 to TRBJ1-1; D gene unclear. The V gene lost 2 bases and the J gene lost 0 bases, with 8 bases spanning the gap. This CDR3 spans 14 amino acids. Germline CDR1 reads SGHRS; CDR2 reads YFSETQ. CDR3 DNA sequence: TGCGCCAGCAGCTTCGATGGGATGAACACTGAAGCTTTCTTT. It encodes CASSFDGMNTEAFF.

V and J are TRBV3-1 and TRBJ2-7; 13 nucleotides line up with TRBD2. The junction had 12 bases not matched to a gene; V was cut back by 2 bases and J by 2 bases. Germline CDR1 is LGHDT and CDR2 is YNNKEL (reference sequence). The CDR3 is made up of 19 amino acids. CDR3 bases: TGTGCCAGCAGCCAACTTCTGACTAGCGGGGGGCCAGGGACCTACGAGCAGTACTTC. Encoded protein: CASSQLLTSGGPGTYEQYF.

The sample holds many counts of this clonotype. CDR3: CASSLSKEYTGELFF. As DNA, the CDR3 is TGTGCCAGCAGCCTCTCCAAGGAATACACCGGGGAGCTGTTTTTT. The chain joins TRBV3-1 to TRBJ2-2; D is uncertain. The germline gives CDR1 LGHDT, CDR2 YNNKEL (reference sequence). The CDR3 covers 15 residues. Trimming removed 4 bases at V and 3 bases at J, with 12 bases between.

This clonotype was recorded many times. CDR3 in DNA: TGTGCCAGCAGCTTAAGTTCTGGGGAGGAGCAGTTCTTC. Its translation: CASSLSSGEEQFF. The V gene is TRBV7-2, the J gene TRBJ2-1; TRBD2 might be the D (5 bases). Trimming cost V 2 bases and J 10 bases, with 12 bases left between them. The CDR3 totals 13 residues. Germline V gives CDR1 SGHTA, CDR2 FQGNSA.

Many counts were recorded for this clonotype. The chain combines TRBV15 with TRBJ1-3, with D possibly matching TRBD1 (5 bases). Germline CDR1 LNHNV, CDR2 YYDKDF (reference sequence). The CDR3 sequence is 16 residues long. Trimming shortened V by 0 bases and J by 0 bases, and 9 bases separated the two germline ends. As DNA, the CDR3 is TGTGCCACCAGCAGAGACAGGGAAGGCTCTGGAAACACCATATATTTT. This gives the protein CATSRDREGSGNTIYF.

This clonotype has at least ten counts. The V gene is TRBV7-9, the J gene TRBJ1-5; D might be TRBD1 (5 bases). V was cut by 5 bases and J by 7 bases, with 15 bases left in between. Germline loops: CDR1 SEHNR, CDR2 FQNEAQ (reference sequence). CDR3 length: 14 amino acids. The CDR3, as DNA: TGTGCCAGCAGCGAAGACGGGGACCGGCAGCCCCAGCATTTT. Encoded protein: CASSEDGDRQPQHF.

This clonotype was counted many times. This chain uses TRBV20-1 with TRBJ1-5, with D unclear. Trimming removed 3 bases at V and 4 bases at J, with 13 bases between. The CDR3 is 14 residues long. Germline values: CDR1 DFQATT, CDR2 SNEGSKA (reference sequence). CDR3 coding DNA: TGCAGTGCTAGTGAAGGCCAATCTAATCAGCCCCAGCATTTT. Translated: CSASEGQSNQPQHF.

The chain employs TRBV7-2 and TRBJ2-3, with 9 bases that match TRBD1. Germline values: CDR1 SGHTA, CDR2 FQGNSA. This CDR3 comprises 13 residues. Trimming took 5 bases from V and 4 from J; bases not matched to a gene: 1. The CDR3 sequence is CASSTGGPDTQYF. CDR3 bases: TGTGCCAGCAGCACAGGGGGCCCAGATACGCAGTATTTT.

The chain is built from TRBV19 and TRBJ1-6; D is unclear. V lost 4 bases and J lost 4, with 5 bases in between. This CDR3 is built from 13 residues. Germline CDR1 LNHDA, CDR2 SQIVND (reference sequence). The CDR3 loop reads CASSRGYNSPLHF. The CDR3 DNA follows: TGTGCCAGTAGTAGGGGATATAATTCACCCCTCCACTTT. Variable domain in full (rest from reference TRBV19 and TRBJ1-6): DGGITQSPKYLFRKEGQNVTLSCEQNLNHDAMYWYRQDPGQGLRLIYYSQIVNDFQKGDIAEGYSVSREKKESFPLTVTSAQKNPTAFYLCASSRGYNSPLHFGNGTRLTVT.

This clonotype was counted at least ten times. The J gene is TRBJ2-7, the V gene TRBV20-1; D gene unclear. CDR1 is DFQATT, CDR2 SNEGSKA, per germline (reference sequence). V dropped 6 bases and J dropped 2 bases, with 11 bases sitting between them. The CDR3 covers 12 residues. The CDR3 sequence is CSAKTQPYEQYF. CDR3 nucleotide sequence: TGCAGTGCCAAAACACAGCCCTACGAGCAGTACTTC.

This clonotype was detected ten times or more. This chain uses TRBV5-1 with TRBJ2-2, with 8 nucleotides matching TRBD1. CDR3 size: 16 residues. V lost 3 bases to trimming and J lost 3 bases; unmatched junction nucleotides: 7. In germline, CDR1 is SGHRS, CDR2 YFSETQ. This CDR3 is CASSSPGGEDTGELFF. CDR3 DNA: TGCGCCAGCAGCTCGCCAGGGGGCGAGGACACCGGGGAGCTGTTTTTT.

There are many counts of this clonotype. The chain combines TRBV7-8 with TRBJ2-5; TRBD1 or TRBD2 may be the D gene (6 bases each). CDR3 length equals 17 residues. V was cut by 2 bases and J by 5 bases, with 21 bases left in between. Germline assignment: CDR1 SGHVS and CDR2 FQNEAQ. CDR3 nucleotide sequence: TGTGCCAGCAGCTTATCGAACAGGGTGGAGGGGGTCGAGACCCAGTACTTC. This gives the protein CASSLSNRVEGVETQYF.

This clonotype was recorded a few times. V is TRBV27 and J is TRBJ2-5; 8 bases are shared with TRBD1. The CDR3 sequence is 15 residues long. CDR1 and CDR2 (germline): MNHEY, SMNVEV (reference sequence). The V and J ends lost 8 bases and 4 bases, in that order; junction bases with no gene match: 12. The CDR3 spells CASAWAGGEGETQYF. The CDR3 coding sequence is TGTGCCAGCGCCTGGGCAGGGGGCGAGGGAGAGACCCAGTACTTC.

This clonotype appeared many times. This chain joins TRBV7-2 and TRBJ2-5; unclear D gene. Germline CDR1 SGHTA, CDR2 FQGNSA. Trimming stripped 2 bases from V and 4 bases from J, with 11 bases between. The CDR3 runs to 14 residues. The CDR3 region has the DNA TGTGCCAGCAGCTTATCTGGACGTGTAGAGACCCAGTACTTC. It yields the protein CASSLSGRVETQYF.

This clonotype occurred many times. The chain recombines TRBV20-1 with TRBJ1-2; 12 nucleotides line up with TRBD1. The CDR3 totals 15 residues. Germline loops: CDR1 DFQATT, CDR2 SNEGSKA (reference sequence). V gave up 0 bases and J gave up 4 bases; unmatched junction bases: 3. CDR3 region: CSARDRDRGLYGYTF. As DNA, the CDR3 is TGCAGTGCTAGAGACCGGGACAGGGGGCTCTATGGCTACACCTTC.

This clonotype was seen repeatedly, ten times or more. The CDR3 bases are TGCGCCAGCAGCCAAGATTCTTCGGGGGGACCAAACACCGGGGAGCTGTTTTTT. As protein: CASSQDSSGGPNTGELFF. The chain has TRBV4-1 and TRBJ2-2, with TRBD2 identical over 7 bases. Germline CDR1 MGHRA, CDR2 YSYEKL. The CDR3 loop spans 18 amino acids. The J segment lost 2 bases and the V segment lost 0 bases, leaving 9 bases of the junction unmatched.

The CDR3: CASRLNGRGTEAFF. CDR3 sequence (DNA): TGTGCCAGCAGGCTAAATGGTAGGGGGACTGAAGCTTTCTTT. The chain uses TRBV6-1 and TRBJ1-1; D may be TRBD1 (6 bases). CDR3 length equals 14 residues. The V end was cut by 6 bases, the J end by 5 bases, with 16 bases between. In germline, CDR1 is MNHNS, CDR2 SASEGT.

This clonotype was counted at least ten times. The chain has TRBV5-1 and TRBJ2-1; D uncertain. Germline V gives CDR1 SGHRS, CDR2 YFSETQ. V was clipped by 4 bases and J by 0 bases, with 11 bases between them. The CDR3 has 15 residues. This CDR3 is CASSQDGSSYNEQFF. CDR3 nucleotides: TGCGCCAGCAGCCAGGACGGAAGCTCCTACAATGAGCAGTTCTTC.